This record concerns one TCR beta chain sequence. The method was immunoSEQ multiplex PCR; TCRdb's version includes in-frame clones alone and lacks a portion of them. The data contain about 210,000 clones, about 81% of them singletons. The data were taken from a study of blood T cell repertoires in COVID-19. The CDR3 loop spans 13 amino acids. Trimming took 4 bases from V and 5 from J; bases not matched to a gene: 4. CDR1 and CDR2 from the germline V gene are MDHEN and SYDVKM. The J gene is TRBJ1-2, the V gene TRBV28; 7 nucleotides align to TRBD1. The sample comprised PBMCs or T cells enriched from blood (not recorded which). This TCR derives from a man aged 35-49 years who had recovered from COVID-19. The chain's CDR3 is CASSSSRGYGYTF. The CDR3 region has the DNA TGTGCCAGCAGTTCCTCCAGGGGGTATGGCTACACCTTC.